This TCR beta chain was identified in a study of identical twins. TCRdb recomputed calls from the 5' RACE reads with MiXCR, one row per CDR3 protein. The repertoire includes about 810,000 distinct CDR3 sequences, approximately 13% of them detected once, and around 1.6% sits in the top ten. This CDR3 is 14 amino acids long. The V end was cut by 0 bases, the J end by 8 bases, with 12 bases between. Per the germline V gene, CDR1 is SGHRS and CDR2 is YFSETQ. Whole-study results and caveats: Cord blood beta clonotypes present at high abundance carried fewer insertions; no such pattern appeared in memory repertoires.

This clonotype occurred a few times. What it binds is unknown. In addition, the sample was reused for a study of yellow fever vaccine responses in identical twins.

Material for sequencing was PBMCs. This sequence originates from a woman between 18 and 30 years old in good health. The chain is built from TRBV5-1 and TRBJ2-1, with a tentative D call TRBD2 (6 bases). CDR3 nucleotides: TGCGCCAGCAGCTTGGAAGGGTCGGGAGATGAGCAGTTCTTC. It codes for CASSLEGSGDEQFF.